This TCR beta chain was retrieved from a study of regulatory T cells in long-lasting Graves disease. Overall study results and limits: Persistent Graves' patients showed less TCR diversity than newly diagnosed ones. Clonotypes that were public and shared totalled approximately 3,000 in persistent patients versus roughly 1,000 in new patients. The study found TRBV28, TRBJ1-2 and TRBJ2-5 favored in persistent disease.

Construction of TCR beta libraries relied on iRepertoire HTBI primers and on Arm-PCR targeting CDR3 regions. TCRdb re-called the multiplex PCR reads with MiXCR, one entry per CDR3 protein. The data hold about 430,000 distinct CDR3 sequences, with about 21% observed a single time. This clonotype showed up just a few times. As yet, its antigen is unknown. The germline V and J ends were trimmed by 6 bases and 2 bases, with 17 bases remaining between them. The CDR3 runs 15 residues. CDR1 is MNHNS, CDR2 SASEGT, per germline. Time point given: persistent/refractory GD, antithyroid drugs over 5 years with positive TRAb. PBMC-extracted RNA yielded the TCR library. Patients met American Thyroid Association criteria for Graves' disease.

V gene TRBV6-1 combines with J gene TRBJ2-7; no clear D. The receptor's source is a female donor with Graves disease. Source: peripheral blood mononuclear cells (PBMCs), taken when the disease was refractory, from a patient treated with antithyroid drugs. The CDR3 loop is CASSPTIGLAYEQYF. CDR3 sequence (DNA): TGTGCCAGCAGCCCCACTATCGGTCTGGCCTACGAGCAGTACTTC.